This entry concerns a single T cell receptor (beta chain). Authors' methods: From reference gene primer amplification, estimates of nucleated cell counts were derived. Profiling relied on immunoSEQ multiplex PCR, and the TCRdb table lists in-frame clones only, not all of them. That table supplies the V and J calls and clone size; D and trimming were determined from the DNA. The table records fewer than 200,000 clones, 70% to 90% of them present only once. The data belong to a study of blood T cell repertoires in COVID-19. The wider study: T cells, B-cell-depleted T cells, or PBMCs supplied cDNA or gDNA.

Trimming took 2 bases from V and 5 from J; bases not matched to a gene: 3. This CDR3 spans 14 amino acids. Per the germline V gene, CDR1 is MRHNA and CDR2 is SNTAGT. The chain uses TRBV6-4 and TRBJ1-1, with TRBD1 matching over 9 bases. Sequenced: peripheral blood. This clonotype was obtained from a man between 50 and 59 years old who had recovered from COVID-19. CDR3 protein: CASSDTDRGTEAFF. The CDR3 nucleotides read TGTGCCAGCAGTGACACCGACAGGGGGACTGAAGCTTTCTTT.